The source of this T cell receptor (beta chain) is a study of response to subunit inactivated influenza vaccine. Study-wide points: That few new T cells are recruited by each seasonal influenza vaccination was the authors' suggestion.

This clonotype was counted only a few times. What it binds is not known. TCRdb processed the RT-PCR reads anew with MiXCR; each CDR3 protein has one entry. The sample lists hundreds of thousands of distinct CDR3 sequences, 16% occurring once. This CDR3 contains 15 residues. The V gene end was trimmed by 5 bases and the J gene end by 5 bases; junction bases not matched to a gene: 8. The sequenced sample was CD4+ T cells sorted from PBMCs, obtained around 2 years after vaccination. The rearrangement joins TRBV12-3 or TRBV12-4 to TRBJ2-2; 7 positions match TRBD2. This clonotype originated in a man aged 50 to 69 who received an inactivated influenza vaccine. CDR3 loop: CASSQATSSTGELFF. Here the CDR3 DNA reads TGTGCCAGCAGTCAGGCGACTAGCAGTACCGGGGAGCTGTTTTTT.